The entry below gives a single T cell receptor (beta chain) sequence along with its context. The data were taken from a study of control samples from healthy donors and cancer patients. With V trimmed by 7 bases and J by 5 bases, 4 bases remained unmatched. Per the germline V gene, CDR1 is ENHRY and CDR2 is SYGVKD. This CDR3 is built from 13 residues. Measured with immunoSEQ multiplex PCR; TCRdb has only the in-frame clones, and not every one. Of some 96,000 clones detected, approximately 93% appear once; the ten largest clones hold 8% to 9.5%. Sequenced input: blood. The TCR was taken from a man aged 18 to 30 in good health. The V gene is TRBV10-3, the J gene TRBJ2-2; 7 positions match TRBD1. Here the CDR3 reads CAIKGRGTGELFF. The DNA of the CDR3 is TGTGCCATCAAGGGCAGGGGGACCGGGGAGCTGTTTTTT.